A single T cell receptor (beta chain) is shown here with its context. No antigen is known for it. The data are from a study of shared clonotypes between healthy human individuals. On the study more broadly: The study used three CD4 naive, three CD4 memory, two CD8 naive and one CD8 memory plate per donor. Whole-study results and caveats: A small donor pool kept down the genetic and exposure-history diversity that was represented. Clonotypes shared by all four donors outscored non-shared clonotypes in generation probability.

Clones were read by immunoSEQ multiplex PCR, and TCRdb kept only the in-frame ones, dropping some. Among approximately 1,500,000 clones listed, nearly 99% were seen once. Investigators divided CD4+ cells into CD45RA+ naive and CD45RA-negative memory subsets. Germline V gives CDR1 KGHSH, CDR2 LQKENI. V lost 3 bases, J lost 6 bases, and 11 bases stayed unmatched. The CDR3 runs to 16 residues. Sequenced input: naive CD4+ T cells sorted from blood. Subset: CD45RA+ positively selected. The TCR was taken from a man aged 25 to 40 in good health. This chain joins TRBV18 and TRBJ2-1, with 7 nucleotides matching TRBD2. In DNA form, the CDR3 reads TGTGCCAGCTCACCCAGCCCAGCGGGGACGGGCAATGAGCAGTTCTTC. It specifies CASSPSPAGTGNEQFF.